Below, 20 T cell receptor beta chains from the same sample are listed, as sequenced in a study of blood T cell repertoires in COVID-19. The data were produced by immunoSEQ multiplex PCR, yet TCRdb's version contains in-frame clones alone and is incomplete. The table lists 110,000 or so clones, around 89% of them singletons. The sample taken for sequencing was peripheral blood. The receptors originated from a human donor with acute or convalescent COVID-19. The donor label of this sample is uncertain.

J is TRBJ1-6 and V is TRBV4-3, with 7 bases fitting TRBD1. The germline gives CDR1 LGHNA, CDR2 YSLEER. V was clipped by 0 bases and J by 7 bases; unmatched bases: 12. The CDR3 length is 18 residues. CDR3 in DNA: TGCGCCAGCAGCCAAGAAGGTTACAGGGGTTTCCGAAATTCACCCCTCCACTTT. Translating gives CASSQEGYRGFRNSPLHF.

The gene calls are TRBV9 and TRBJ2-1; 14 bases are a match to TRBD2. Germline V lookup: CDR1 SGDLS, CDR2 YYNGEE. The CDR3 is 18 amino acids. The J segment lost 0 bases and the V segment lost 4 bases, leaving 6 bases of the junction unmatched. CDR3 DNA: TGTGCCAGCAGCCCCGGGACTAGCGGGGGTAGCTCCTACAATGAGCAGTTCTTC. This translates into CASSPGTSGGSSYNEQFF.

The chain links TRBV6-6 to TRBJ1-1; TRBD1 agrees at 10 bases. Germline V gene data show CDR1 as MNHNY and CDR2 as SVGAGI (reference sequence). V was pared by 0 bases and J by 7 bases, with 8 bases of the junction left unmatched. This CDR3 spans 16 amino acids. The CDR3: CASSYSLTGGPGEAFF. The CDR3 DNA sequence: TGTGCCAGCAGTTACTCTCTGACAGGGGGCCCCGGTGAAGCTTTCTTT.

This clone has a single count. This chain uses TRBV18 with TRBJ1-2; perhaps TRBD1 as D (6 bases). V gave up 5 bases and J gave up 5 bases, with 15 bases separating them. The CDR3 totals 14 residues. The germline CDR1 and CDR2 sequences are KGHSH and LQKENI. CDR3 protein: CASSERTAEYGYTF. Written as DNA, the CDR3 is TGTGCCAGCTCAGAGCGGACAGCGGAATATGGCTACACCTTC. The variable domain in full, with the rest retrieved from reference TRBV18 and TRBJ1-2, is NAGVMQNPRHLVRRRGQEARLRCSPMKGHSHVYWYRQLPEEGLKFMVYLQKENIIDESGMPKERFSAEFPKEGPSILRIQQVVRGDSAAYFCASSERTAEYGYTFGSGTRLTVV.

Only one count was recorded for this clone. The V gene is TRBV19, the J gene TRBJ2-7; possible D gene TRBD1, 5 bases. The CDR3 runs 13 residues. Trimming left V 3 bases short and J 3 bases short, with 9 bases between. Germline V gene data show CDR1 as LNHDA and CDR2 as SQIVND (reference sequence). CDR3 DNA: TGTGCCAGTAGTATGGGGCAGGGCTACGAGCAGTACTTC. It encodes CASSMGQGYEQYF.

The rearrangement joins TRBV7-8 to TRBJ1-6; perhaps TRBD1 as D (6 bases). Between the trimmed V and J ends, which lost 5 bases and 7 bases, there was a span of 21 bases. The CDR3 is 17 amino acids. The germline V gene encodes CDR1 SGHVS and CDR2 FQNEAQ. As DNA, the CDR3 is TGTGCCAGCAGCCCACGGGGGGGGGCAGGTGGGAATTCACCCCTCCACTTT. This translates into CASSPRGGAGGNSPLHF.

V usage is TRBV27 and J usage is TRBJ2-5; 9 positions match TRBD2. The CDR3 has 16 amino acids. V lost 5 bases to trimming and J lost 0 bases; unmatched junction nucleotides: 7. Germline CDR1 MNHEY, CDR2 SMNVEV (reference sequence). Here the CDR3 reads CASSRGRGQDQETQYF. The CDR3, as DNA: TGTGCCAGCAGTCGCGGGAGGGGGCAGGACCAAGAGACCCAGTACTTC.

The rearrangement uses TRBV7-2 and TRBJ1-3; 8 bases fit TRBD1. The CDR3 covers 15 residues. The germline V gene encodes CDR1 SGHTA and CDR2 FQGNSA. V gave up 5 bases and J gave up 3 bases; unmatched junction bases: 6. The DNA of the CDR3 is TGTGCCAGCAGCCACGGACAGGGTTTTGGAAACACCATATATTTT. Its translation is CASSHGQGFGNTIYF.

This clone was picked up a small number of times. The rearrangement links TRBV7-8 to TRBJ2-5; a possible D gene is TRBD2 (7 bases). Germline V lookup: CDR1 SGHVS, CDR2 FQNEAQ. V dropped 4 bases and J dropped 5 bases, with 20 bases sitting between them. The CDR3 runs 16 residues. CDR3 amino acids: CASSSAWGGPRETQYF. The CDR3 DNA sequence: TGTGCCAGCAGCTCCGCATGGGGGGGGCCTCGGGAGACCCAGTACTTC. Variable domain in full (rest from reference TRBV7-8 and TRBJ2-5): GAGVSQSPRYKVAKRGQDVALRCDPISGHVSLFWYQQALGQGPEFLTYFQNEAQLDKSGLPSDRFFAERPEGSVSTLKIQRTQQEDSAVYLCASSSAWGGPRETQYFGPGTRLLVL.

The V gene is TRBV5-8, the J gene TRBJ2-7, with 7 bases that match TRBD2. The germline V gene has CDR1 SGHTS and CDR2 YDEGEE. This CDR3 comprises 15 residues. V dropped 3 bases and J dropped 12; count of bases not matched to a gene: 18. As DNA, the CDR3 is TGTGCCAGCAGCTACCCCGGGACTAACCGTGCGTCGGGGTACTTC. Translation gives CASSYPGTNRASGYF.

The rearrangement uses TRBV5-6 and TRBJ1-2; 9 positions match TRBD1. The junction had 10 bases not matched to a gene; V was cut back by 2 bases and J by 8 bases. Per the germline V gene, CDR1 is SGHDT and CDR2 is YYEEEE. This CDR3 has 15 residues. CDR3 amino acids: CASSLQGARQKGYTF. The CDR3 region has the DNA TGTGCCAGCAGCTTACAGGGGGCGCGGCAGAAAGGCTACACCTTC.

J is TRBJ2-3 and V is TRBV7-6; D possibly corresponds to TRBD2 (5 bases). This CDR3 region has 17 residues. Germline V lookup: CDR1 SGHVS, CDR2 FNYEAQ. Trimming took off 2 bases at V and 0 bases at J, with 15 bases between the two ends. The CDR3 here is CASSLLVSGRSTDTQYF. The CDR3 region has the DNA TGTGCCAGCAGCTTATTAGTGAGCGGTCGGAGCACAGATACGCAGTATTTT.

This clone was observed once. As DNA, the CDR3 is TGTGCCAGCAGTTACTCGGGGGGTTACTATAATTCACCCCTCCACTTT. Its protein is CASSYSGGYYNSPLHF. V and J are TRBV6-5 and TRBJ1-6; TRBD1 might be the D (5 bases). Germline lookup yields CDR1 MNHEY and CDR2 SVGAGI. Trimming removed 0 bases at V and 3 bases at J, with 9 bases between. The length of the CDR3 is 16 residues.

This chain connects TRBV6-2 or TRBV6-3 to TRBJ2-1; D uncertain. CDR1 and CDR2 (germline): MNHEY, SVGEGT. V lost 6 bases, J lost 4 bases, and 7 bases lay in between. This CDR3 contains 12 residues. For the CDR3, the DNA is TGTGCCAGCAGCCGAACTTACAATGAGCAGTTCTTC. It specifies CASSRTYNEQFF.

The J gene is TRBJ1-2, the V gene TRBV10-3, with TRBD1 as a possible D gene (6 bases). Trimming cost V 8 bases and J 13 bases, with 17 bases left between them. Germline V gene sequence: CDR1 ENHRY, CDR2 SYGVKD. This CDR3 spans 11 amino acids. CDR3 nucleotides: TGTGCCATCCTCGCGAAGGGGGACCGCACCTTC. Protein product: CAILAKGDRTF.

The chain recombines TRBV27 with TRBJ2-7; 11 bases are shared with TRBD2. This CDR3 region has 16 residues. V shed 5 bases, J shed 2 bases, and the junction held 8 bases outside the gene matches. Germline V gives CDR1 MNHEY, CDR2 SMNVEV (reference sequence). The CDR3 protein is CASSIRSGRAPYEQYF. The CDR3 bases are TGTGCCAGCAGTATTCGTAGCGGGAGGGCCCCCTACGAGCAGTACTTC.

V usage is TRBV9 and J usage is TRBJ2-7; D ambiguous. Germline V gene lookup returns CDR1 SGDLS and CDR2 YYNGEE. The germline V and J ends were trimmed by 4 bases and 1 base, with 24 bases remaining between them. CDR3 size: 18 residues. The CDR3 sequence is CASSLRHISILRSYEQYF. The CDR3 nucleotides are TGTGCCAGCAGCTTAAGACACATTTCGATCCTAAGATCCTACGAGCAGTACTTC.

CDR3 DNA: TGTGCCAGCAGCCAAGTTATGGGCAACAGCTTATCGAACACCGGGGAGCTGTTTTTT. Amino acid sequence: CASSQVMGNSLSNTGELFF. This chain links TRBV3-1 (or the pseudogene TRBV3-2) with TRBJ2-2; D is unclear. The CDR3 is 19 residues long. V shed 1 base and J shed 0 bases, with 18 bases lying between them. CDR1 LGHDT and CDR2 YNNKEL come from the germline V gene (reference sequence).

J is TRBJ1-5 and V is TRBV30, with D maybe TRBD1 (6 bases). Trimming removed 2 bases from V and 2 bases from J, with 10 bases in between. CDR1 and CDR2 (germline): GTSNPN, SVGIG (reference sequence). The CDR3 runs to 14 residues. The CDR3 here is CAWSLGGGNQPQHF. The CDR3 coding sequence is TGTGCCTGGAGTTTAGGGGGTGGCAATCAGCCCCAGCATTTT.

The chain has TRBV29-1 and TRBJ1-4; no reliable D call. Looked up from germline, CDR1 is SQVTM and CDR2 is ANQGSEA. This CDR3 has 15 residues. Between the trimmed V and J ends, which lost 6 bases and 0 bases, there was a span of 14 bases. The CDR3 loop is CSVASDPATNEKLFF. CDR3 sequence (DNA): TGCAGCGTGGCCTCAGATCCCGCAACTAATGAAAAACTGTTTTTT.